Sequencing of this T cell receptor beta chain was carried out in a study of T cell responses to AZD1222 COVID-19 vaccine. Profiled with immunoSEQ multiplex PCR; TCRdb holds only in-frame clones, not every one. This sample has 120,000 to 150,000 clones; 70% to 90% occur once, and the top ten carry 5.5%. The V and J ends lost 5 bases and 3 bases, in that order; junction bases with no gene match: 3. In germline, CDR1 is MNHEY, CDR2 SVGEGT. CDR3 size: 15 residues. The input for sequencing was peripheral blood, taken on day 0 of AZD1222 vaccination. This chain uses TRBV6-2 or TRBV6-3 with TRBJ2-3; 12 bases map to TRBD2. The sequence came from an adult in good health. CDR3 nucleotide sequence: TGTGCCAGCAGTAGACTAGCGGGAGTAACAGATACGCAGTATTTT. As protein: CASSRLAGVTDTQYF.